This note documents a single T cell receptor (beta chain) sequence. The data are from a study of OX40 agonist ivuxolimab in advanced cancers. Study-level information: Prior anti-PD-1, anti-PD-L1 or anti-CTLA-4 therapy was allowed; approximately 40% had some.

Some clones are missing from TCRdb's copy, which holds only in-frame ones; the method was immunoSEQ multiplex PCR. The table lists roughly 58,000 clones, roughly 93% of them singletons. This TCR was recovered from an adult with an advanced solid tumor such as melanoma, head and neck, liver or kidney cancer. The sample consisted of CD4+ or CD8+ T cells sorted from blood, taken in a trial of the OX40 agonist ivuxolimab.

CDR3 amino acids: CASRSSGGSYEQYF. CDR3 nucleotide sequence: TGTGCCAGCAGGAGTAGCGGGGGCTCCTACGAGCAGTACTTC. V usage is TRBV28 and J usage is TRBJ2-5, with 9 bases aligning to TRBD2. The end of the DNA is better explained by TRBJ2-7, so the J call may be wrong. Germline loops: CDR1 MDHEN, CDR2 SYDVKM. The length of the CDR3 is 14 residues.